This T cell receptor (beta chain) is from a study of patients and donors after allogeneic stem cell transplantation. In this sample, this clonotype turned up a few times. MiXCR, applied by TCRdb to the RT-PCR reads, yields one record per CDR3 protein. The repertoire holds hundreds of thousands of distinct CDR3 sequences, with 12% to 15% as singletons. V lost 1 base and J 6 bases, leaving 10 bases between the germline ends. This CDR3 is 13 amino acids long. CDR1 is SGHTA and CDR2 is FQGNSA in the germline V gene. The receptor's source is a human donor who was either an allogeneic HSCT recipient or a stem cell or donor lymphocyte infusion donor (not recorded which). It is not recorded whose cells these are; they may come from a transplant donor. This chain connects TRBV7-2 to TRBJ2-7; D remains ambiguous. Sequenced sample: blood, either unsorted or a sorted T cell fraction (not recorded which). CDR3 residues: CASSLEVSSEQYF. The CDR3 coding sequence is TGTGCCAGCAGCTTAGAGGTTTCTTCCGAGCAGTACTTC.